The 15 T cell receptor beta chains presented below share a single source sample, sequenced in a study of blood T cells in healthy people across ages (dated by TCRdb to the mid-2010s). Libraries were constructed by 5' RACE. TCRdb names Illumina HiSeq 2500 as the instrument used. A second PCR of roughly 7 to 11 cycles was performed with a sample-barcoded 5' primer and a J-beta primer mix. TCRdb took the public reads, trimmed them with fastp at Q25, ran MiXCR for clone calling and kept in-frame beta chains. Rows are combined by CDR3 protein, so each entry shows the most common genes and DNA. This sample lists about 1.7 million distinct CDR3 sequences; approximately 30% were detected once. The ten most abundant clones make up less than 9.5% of the sample. Sequencing was carried out using blood. The receptor source for this set is a woman between 25 and 40 years old in good health.

V usage is TRBV12-3 or TRBV12-4 and J usage is TRBJ1-1; unclear D gene. The CDR3 contains 13 residues. The V and J ends lost 7 bases and 6 bases respectively, with 15 bases between them. The CDR3 region is CASNRALGPEAFF. The CDR3 nucleotides are TGTGCCAGCAACCGAGCTCTTGGTCCTGAAGCTTTCTTT.

This clonotype was observed a handful of times. The chain employs TRBV7-9 and TRBJ2-6; possible D gene TRBD1, 6 bases. The CDR3 length is 16 residues. V lost 3 bases and J lost 0, with 9 bases in between. Per the germline V gene, CDR1 is SEHNR and CDR2 is FQNEAQ (reference sequence). The CDR3, as DNA: TGTGCCAGCAGCTTGACAGGCCCCTCTGGGGCCAACGTCCTGACTTTC. It is translated as CASSLTGPSGANVLTF.

This clonotype was seen only a few times. The chain couples TRBV3-1 to TRBJ1-5; no reliable D call. This CDR3 region has 13 residues. Germline loops: CDR1 LGHDT, CDR2 YNNKEL (reference sequence). V gave up 5 bases and J gave up 7 bases, with 12 bases separating them. The CDR3 reads CASSDKLDQPQHF. CDR3 coding DNA: TGTGCCAGCAGCGACAAATTAGACCAGCCCCAGCATTTT.

In its sample, this clonotype was seen many times. The gene calls are TRBV9 and TRBJ2-6, with D hard to call. Deletions cut 7 bases from V and 0 bases from J, with 8 bases between. Germline CDR1 SGDLS, CDR2 YYNGEE. This CDR3 comprises 14 residues. The CDR3 protein is CASSGYSGANVLTF. The CDR3 DNA reads TGTGCCAGCTCAGGATACTCTGGGGCCAACGTCCTGACTTTC.

This rearrangement joins TRBV7-2 to TRBJ2-4, with 7 bases identical to TRBD1. Losses at the gene ends were 5 bases for V and 0 bases for J; bases not matched to a gene: 10. CDR1 is SGHTA, CDR2 FQGNSA, per germline. This CDR3 has 17 residues. This CDR3 reads CASSPRTGYLAKNIQYF. CDR3 DNA: TGTGCCAGCAGCCCCCGGACAGGCTACCTAGCCAAAAACATTCAGTACTTC.

This clonotype was observed at least ten times. V and J are TRBV29-1 and TRBJ2-1; 15 bases fit TRBD2. Germline CDR1 is SQVTM and CDR2 is ANQGSEA. This CDR3 has 17 amino acids. The J segment lost 0 bases and the V segment lost 6 bases, leaving 6 bases of the junction unmatched. This chain's CDR3 is CSVGLAGGQSSYNEQFF. DNA for the CDR3: TGCAGCGTGGGACTAGCGGGGGGCCAAAGCTCCTACAATGAGCAGTTCTTC.

This clonotype came up many times. V and J are TRBV28 and TRBJ2-7; no definite D call. Germline CDR1 and CDR2: MDHEN and SYDVKM. V was trimmed by 5 bases and J by 1 base, leaving 15 bases between them. The CDR3 sequence is 15 residues long. CDR3 amino acids: CASSVPASSSYEQYF. CDR3 in DNA: TGTGCCAGCAGTGTCCCTGCTTCAAGTTCCTACGAGCAGTACTTC.

The chain joins TRBV10-3 to TRBJ1-2; weak D call: TRBD1 (6 bases). CDR3 size: 14 residues. Looked up from germline, CDR1 is ENHRY and CDR2 is SYGVKD. Trimming cost V 6 bases and J 6 bases, with 17 bases left between them. The CDR3 here is CAIRPAGDRDGYTF. For the CDR3, the DNA is TGTGCCATCAGACCTGCAGGGGATCGGGATGGCTACACCTTC.

The V call is TRBV18, the J call TRBJ2-5, with TRBD1 matching over 9 bases. Germline CDR1 reads KGHSH; CDR2 reads LQKENI. The J segment lost 11 bases and the V segment lost 5 bases, leaving 9 bases of the junction unmatched. This CDR3 has 13 amino acids. CDR3 sequence (DNA): TGTGCCAGCTCAGCCGGGACAGGGCAAGAGCAGTACTTC. This translates into CASSAGTGQEQYF.

This clonotype was counted many times. V gene TRBV10-3 combines with J gene TRBJ2-1, with 12 bases identical to TRBD2. Trimming at V came to 4 bases and at J to 11 bases, leaving 9 bases not matched to a gene. This CDR3 comprises 15 residues. Germline CDR1 reads ENHRY; CDR2 reads SYGVKD. CDR3 amino acids: CAISAASGGALKQFF. CDR3 bases: TGTGCCATCAGTGCGGCTAGCGGGGGGGCCTTGAAGCAGTTCTTC.

The chain combines TRBV28 with TRBJ2-1; 7 bases are shared with TRBD2. Germline V CDR1 and CDR2: MDHEN, SYDVKM. The CDR3 sequence is 16 residues long. V lost 3 bases, J lost 13 bases, and 18 bases stayed unmatched. DNA for the CDR3: TGTGCCAGCAGTTTCTTCGGGGGGTCCGACCAAGAGACCCAGTTCTTC. This codes for CASSFFGGSDQETQFF.

The rearrangement uses TRBV19 and TRBJ2-2, with 11 bases identical to TRBD1. Trimming took 5 bases from V and 5 from J; bases not matched to a gene: 4. The germline V gene has CDR1 LNHDA and CDR2 SQIVND (reference sequence). The CDR3 runs 15 residues. DNA of the CDR3: TGTGCCAGTAGTCGGGACAGGGGGGAGACCGGGGAGCTGTTTTTT. Translation gives CASSRDRGETGELFF.

As to this clonotype: A much larger clonotype is one base distant, so this may be a read error. The chain combines TRBV28 with TRBJ2-6; D is perhaps TRBD1 or TRBD2 (6 bases each). Per germline, CDR1 MDHEN and CDR2 SYDVKM. The CDR3 consists of 16 residues. The CDR3 reads CASSLLRGPGANVPTF. The CDR3 DNA follows: TGTGCCAGCAGTTTATTACGGGGGCCTGGGGCCAACGTCCCGACTTTC.

The rearrangement links TRBV27 to TRBJ2-6; a weak D match, TRBD2 (6 bases). V was cut by 3 bases and J by 2 bases, with 8 bases left in between. Per the germline V gene, CDR1 is MNHEY and CDR2 is SMNVEV (reference sequence). This CDR3 has 15 amino acids. The CDR3 is CASSFWRAGANVLTF. DNA of the CDR3: TGTGCCAGCAGTTTTTGGAGGGCTGGGGCCAACGTCCTGACTTTC.

To note about this clonotype: One end of the junction fails to match germline, which may point to a read error. CDR3 loop: CAWRGNERFF. DNA for the CDR3: TGTGCCTGGAGAGGTAATGAGCGGTTCTTC. The chain has TRBV30 and TRBJ2-1, with unresolved D. The CDR3 length is 10 residues. CDR1 and CDR2 (germline): GTSNPN, SVGIG (reference sequence).